This TCR beta chain was recorded in a study of T cells after posttransplantation cyclophosphamide. Study findings and constraints: Recipient CMV seropositivity and CMV reactivation strongly tracked TRB clonality. Donor-recipient repertoire similarity was low at 1-2 months, rising over year one. TRB overlap between skin or GI tissue T cells and blood was limited.

A marrow graft followed busulfan-fludarabine conditioning, with cyclophosphamide on days +3 and +4. A remark on this clone: Antigen: not known.

Method: immunoSEQ multiplex PCR; TCRdb's copy keeps in-frame clones and lacks some. This sample has some 8,000 clones; 90% occur once, and the top ten carry approximately 1.2%. V gave up 8 bases and J gave up 7 bases; unmatched junction bases: 5. Germline V CDR1 and CDR2: SGDLS, YYNGEE. This CDR3 spans 12 amino acids. Source: CD4+ T cells sorted from blood, taken approximately 1,300 days after allogeneic stem cell transplant with posttransplant cyclophosphamide. The chain uses TRBV9 and TRBJ1-2; 10 nucleotides line up with TRBD1. The clonotype originates from a female patient aged 45-60 years who received an allogeneic stem cell transplant from a related donor, was CMV-positive, and had no GVHD. The graft donor may account for some of the T cells. The CDR3 protein is CARGTGDFGYTF. As DNA, the CDR3 is TGTGCCAGGGGGACAGGGGACTTTGGCTACACCTTC.